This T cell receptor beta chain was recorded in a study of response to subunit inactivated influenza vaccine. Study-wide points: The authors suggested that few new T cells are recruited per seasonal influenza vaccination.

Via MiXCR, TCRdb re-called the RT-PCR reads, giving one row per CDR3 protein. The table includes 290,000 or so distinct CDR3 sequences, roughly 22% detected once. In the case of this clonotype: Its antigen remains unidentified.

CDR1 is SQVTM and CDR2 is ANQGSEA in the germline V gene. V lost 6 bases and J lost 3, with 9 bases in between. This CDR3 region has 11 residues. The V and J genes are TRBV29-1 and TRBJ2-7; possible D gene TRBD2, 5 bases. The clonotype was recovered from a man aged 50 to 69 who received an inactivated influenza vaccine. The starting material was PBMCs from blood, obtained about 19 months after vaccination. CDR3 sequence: CSVRTSYEQYF. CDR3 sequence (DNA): TGCAGCGTGCGAACTAGCTACGAGCAGTACTTC.